This T cell receptor (beta chain) came from a study of spatial heterogeneity in lung cancer. This CDR3 contains 15 residues. Trimming stripped 3 bases from V and 9 bases from J, with 18 bases between. Per germline, CDR1 LGHDT and CDR2 YNNKEL (reference sequence). Specified time point: sample taken at primary tumor resection. Patients with untreated early-stage non-small cell lung cancer, numbering around 71, were the donors. Sequencing covered unsorted whole RNA taken from tumor, nontumor lung or frozen PBMC. The study tagged each TCR cDNA molecule with a unique molecular identifier. A single record per CDR3 protein comes from TCRdb applying MiXCR to the 5' RACE reads. The sample lists just under 95,000 distinct CDR3 sequences; roughly 12% were seen once. This clonotype appeared a few times.

The receptor was derived from a male donor with early-stage non-small cell lung cancer. The starting material was PBMCs, obtained at surgery. The rearrangement uses TRBV3-1 and TRBJ2-4; D might be TRBD2 (7 bases). This CDR3 reads CASSQGTNREGIQYF. In DNA form, the CDR3 reads TGTGCCAGCAGCCAGGGAACGAACAGGGAGGGCATTCAGTACTTC.